This is a list of T cell receptor beta chains from one sample in a study of cytomegalovirus exposure and HLA in healthy donors. Repertoires were generated with immunoSEQ multiplex PCR, while TCRdb's copy carries only in-frame clones and drops some. In the table there are about 190,000 clones, over 70% of which are singletons. Sequencing was performed on PBMCs. These receptors were obtained from a woman aged 18-29 years in good health and CMV-seropositive. CDR3s include the opening cysteine and the closing phenylalanine or tryptophan. The order of the fields is V gene, CDR3 protein.

>TRBV15
CATSRERGGETQYF
>TRBV18
CASSPMDRAKNQPQHF
>TRBV7-9
CSSSLLGSGATTDTQYF
>TRBV7-7
CASSFERADEQFF
>TRBV6-1
CASSEASDGYTF
>TRBV27
CASSSHRSGNTIYF
>TRBV5-1
CASSWWDTGRETQYF
>TRBV30
CAWNRDRGAFF
>TRBV30
CAWSATGGLGSGANVLTF
>TRBV5-4
CASSLRGSAQPQHF
>TRBV4-2
CASSQDQTAVYRGRGNEQFF
>TRBV7-2
CASSLGPGQTNYGYTF
>TRBV5-5
CASRRVGGAYEQYF
>TRBV4-2
CASSPRTGKWSPLHF
>TRBV30
CAWGATTYNLALHF
>TRBV5-1
CASSARDSGTNYGYTF
>TRBV5-1
CASSLYSSGGLNIQYF
>TRBV6-5
CASSYRAGGYEQYF
>TRBV4-3
CASSRSRLGPGELFF